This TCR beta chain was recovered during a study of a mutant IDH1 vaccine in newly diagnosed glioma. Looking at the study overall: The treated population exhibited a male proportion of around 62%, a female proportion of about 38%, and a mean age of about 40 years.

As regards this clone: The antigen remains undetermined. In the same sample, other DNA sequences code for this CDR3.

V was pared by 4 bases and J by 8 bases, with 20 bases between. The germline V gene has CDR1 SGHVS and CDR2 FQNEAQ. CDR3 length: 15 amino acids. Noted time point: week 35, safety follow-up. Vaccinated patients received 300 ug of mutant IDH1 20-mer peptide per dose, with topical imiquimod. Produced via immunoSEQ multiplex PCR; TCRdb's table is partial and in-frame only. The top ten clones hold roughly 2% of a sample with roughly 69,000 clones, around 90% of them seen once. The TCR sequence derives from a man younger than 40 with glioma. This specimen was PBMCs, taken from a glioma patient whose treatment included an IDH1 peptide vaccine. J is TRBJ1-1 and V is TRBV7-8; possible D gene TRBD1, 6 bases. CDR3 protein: CASSSSQGGWTEAFF. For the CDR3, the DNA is TGTGCCAGCAGCTCTTCACAGGGTGGGTGGACCGAAGCTTTCTTT.